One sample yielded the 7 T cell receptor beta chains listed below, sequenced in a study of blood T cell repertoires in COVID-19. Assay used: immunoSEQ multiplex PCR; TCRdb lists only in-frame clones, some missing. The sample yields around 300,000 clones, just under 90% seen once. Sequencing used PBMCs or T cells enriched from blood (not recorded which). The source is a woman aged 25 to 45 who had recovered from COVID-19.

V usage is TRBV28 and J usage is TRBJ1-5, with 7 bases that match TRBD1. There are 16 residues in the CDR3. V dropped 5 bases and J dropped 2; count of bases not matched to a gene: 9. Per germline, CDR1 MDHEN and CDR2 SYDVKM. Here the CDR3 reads CASSQHRGQGNQPQHF. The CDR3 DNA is TGTGCCAGCAGTCAACACAGGGGACAAGGCAATCAGCCCCAGCATTTT.

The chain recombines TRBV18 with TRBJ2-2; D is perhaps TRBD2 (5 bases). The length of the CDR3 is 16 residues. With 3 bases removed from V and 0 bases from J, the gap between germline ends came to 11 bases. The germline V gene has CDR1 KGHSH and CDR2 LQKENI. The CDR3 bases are TGTGCCAGCTCACCCAGCCAGCGGTCGAACACCGGGGAGCTGTTTTTT. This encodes CASSPSQRSNTGELFF.

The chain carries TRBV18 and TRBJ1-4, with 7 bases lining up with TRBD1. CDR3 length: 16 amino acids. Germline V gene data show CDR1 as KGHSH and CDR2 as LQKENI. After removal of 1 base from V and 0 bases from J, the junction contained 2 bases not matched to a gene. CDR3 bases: TGTGCCAGCTCACCACAGCAGGGGGCAACTAATGAAAAACTGTTTTTT. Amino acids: CASSPQQGATNEKLFF.

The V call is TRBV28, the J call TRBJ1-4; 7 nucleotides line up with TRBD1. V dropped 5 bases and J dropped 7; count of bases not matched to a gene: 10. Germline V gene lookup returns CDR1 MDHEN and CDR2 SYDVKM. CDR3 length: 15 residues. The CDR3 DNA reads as TGTGCCAGCAGTCGGGACAGACTCTTTTCTGAAAAACTGTTTTTT. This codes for CASSRDRLFSEKLFF.

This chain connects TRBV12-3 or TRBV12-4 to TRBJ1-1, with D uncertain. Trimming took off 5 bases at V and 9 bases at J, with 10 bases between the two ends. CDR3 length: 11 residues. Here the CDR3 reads CASSTDTKAFF. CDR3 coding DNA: TGTGCCAGCAGTACCGACACCAAAGCTTTCTTT.

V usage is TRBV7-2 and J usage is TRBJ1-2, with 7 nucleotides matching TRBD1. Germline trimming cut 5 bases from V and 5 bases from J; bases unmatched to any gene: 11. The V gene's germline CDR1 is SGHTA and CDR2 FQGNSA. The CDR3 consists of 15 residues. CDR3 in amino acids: CASSTQGGWGYGYTF. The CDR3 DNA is TGTGCCAGCAGCACCCAGGGGGGATGGGGGTATGGCTACACCTTC. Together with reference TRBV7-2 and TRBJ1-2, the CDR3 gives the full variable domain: GAGVSQSPSNKVTEKGKDVELRCDPISGHTALYWYRQSLGQGLEFLIYFQGNSAPDKSGLPSDRFSAERTGGSVSTLTIQRTQQEDSAVYLCASSTQGGWGYGYTFGSGTRLTVV.

The CDR3 nucleotides are TGTGCCACCAGCAGAGATCAGATTCCCCCTAGCGGAAATTTCTACGAGCAGTACTTC. Its translation is CATSRDQIPPSGNFYEQYF. The chain is built from TRBV15 and TRBJ2-7, with 7 bases that match TRBD2. The V segment lost 0 bases and the J segment 3 bases; nucleotides outside the gene matches: 17. This CDR3 is 19 amino acids long. Germline CDR1 is LNHNV and CDR2 is YYDKDF (reference sequence). Looking up the rest from reference TRBV15 and TRBJ2-7 gives the full variable domain: DAMVIQNPRYQVTQFGKPVTLSCSQTLNHNVMYWYQQKSSQAPKLLFHYYDKDFNNEADTPDNFQSRRPNTSFCFLDIRSPGLGDTAMYLCATSRDQIPPSGNFYEQYFGPGTRLTVT.